These T cell receptor beta chains were read from a single sample in a study of CD8+ T cells in alopecia areata. Measured with immunoSEQ multiplex PCR; TCRdb has only the in-frame clones, and not every one. The sample has approximately 200,000 clones, 60% to 70% seen once. Sequenced material: CD4+ T cells sorted from blood, taken at week 4, from a patient treated with tofacitinib. The origin of the receptors is a human donor with alopecia areata. The CDR3 runs from the conserved cysteine through the conserved F or W. The D gene is left open where the match is weak. Rows give clone size only sometimes, using once, few, many, or a class for an expanded clone.

V gene	D gene	clone size	J gene	CDR3 protein	CDR3 DNA
TRBV5-1	-	-	TRBJ2-3	CASSFPVGPDTQYF	TGCGCCAGCAGTTTTCCCGTGGGGCCCGATACGCAGTATTTT
TRBV29-1	-	-	TRBJ2-5	CSVAKGLYQETQYF	TGCAGCGTTGCGAAGGGATTGTACCAAGAGACCCAGTACTTC
TRBV30	-	-	TRBJ2-2	CAWVTKLRTGELFF	TGTGCCTGGGTCACGAAGCTGCGCACCGGGGAGCTGTTTTTT
TRBV30	-	once	TRBJ1-1	CAWSQQVGTEAFF	TGTGCCTGGAGTCAGCAAGTGGGCACTGAAGCTTTCTTT
TRBV9	TRBD1	-	TRBJ2-7	CASSANPGTGGPEQYF	TGTGCCAGCAGCGCCAACCCCGGGACAGGAGGACCCGAGCAGTACTTC
TRBV2	TRBD1	few	TRBJ2-4	CASATGTGLNIQYF	TGTGCCAGCGCTACCGGGACAGGGTTGAACATTCAGTACTTC
TRBV5-1	-	-	TRBJ2-5	CASSLTQETQYF	TGCGCCAGCAGCTTGACACAAGAGACCCAGTACTTC
TRBV30	TRBD1	few	TRBJ2-2	CAWSRQGAKAGELFF	TGTGCCTGGAGTCGACAGGGGGCGAAGGCCGGGGAGCTGTTTTTT
TRBV7-2	-	few	TRBJ2-7	CASSSHYEQYF	TGTGCCAGCAGCTCCCACTACGAGCAGTACTTC
TRBV4-2	-	-	TRBJ2-1	CASSQVSLINEQFF	TGTGCCAGCAGCCAAGTTAGTCTTATCAATGAGCAGTTCTTC
TRBV4-3	TRBD1	few	TRBJ1-2	CASSLRTGTLLYYGYTF	TGCGCCAGCAGCCTAAGGACAGGGACCCTATTATACTATGGCTACACCTTC
TRBV5-4	-	-	TRBJ2-3	CASSLRRGTDTQYF	TGTGCCAGCAGCTTGCGACGGGGCACAGATACGCAGTATTTT
TRBV4-3	-	-	TRBJ1-1	CASSQGNRASGTEAFF	TGCGCCAGCAGCCAAGGTAACAGGGCTAGCGGCACTGAAGCTTTCTTT
TRBV7-2	-	-	TRBJ2-7	CASSLRWGGKGEQYF	TGTGCCAGCAGCTTAAGATGGGGTGGGAAGGGCGAGCAGTACTTC
TRBV10-3	TRBD2	-	TRBJ2-1	CAISESERGNYNEQFF	TGTGCCATCAGTGAGTCCGAGCGGGGGAATTACAATGAGCAGTTCTTC
TRBV5-1	TRBD2	-	TRBJ2-3	CASSLSGGLSDTQYF	TGCGCCAGCAGCCTCAGCGGGGGCCTATCGGATACGCAGTATTTT
TRBV28	-	few	TRBJ2-7	CASSFGPGLYEQYF	TGTGCCAGCAGTTTCGGACCAGGGCTCTACGAGCAGTACTTC
TRBV29-1	-	once	TRBJ1-1	CSVEGEIPGTEAFF	TGCAGCGTTGAAGGGGAAATCCCAGGCACTGAAGCTTTCTTT
TRBV2	-	-	TRBJ2-6	CASSVEGLGANVLTF	TGTGCCAGCAGTGTCGAAGGGCTCGGGGCCAACGTCCTGACTTTC
TRBV11-2	TRBD2	-	TRBJ2-1	CASSPQTSGGLYEQFF	TGTGCCAGCAGCCCGCAGACTAGCGGGGGCCTCTATGAGCAGTTCTTC
TRBV29-1	TRBD2	few	TRBJ2-7	CSVGSQAGGYEQYF	TGCAGCGTTGGATCCCAAGCGGGGGGCTACGAGCAGTACTTC
TRBV29-1	TRBD1	-	TRBJ2-7	CSAGQGVSYEQYF	TGCAGCGCCGGACAGGGGGTCTCCTACGAGCAGTACTTC
TRBV6-6	-	-	TRBJ1-5	CASSYSDRPQHF	TGTGCCAGCAGTTACTCAGACCGGCCCCAGCATTTT
TRBV6-5	TRBD1	-	TRBJ1-1	CASSSGQGRTEAFF	TGTGCCAGCAGTTCGGGACAGGGTCGGACTGAAGCTTTCTTT
TRBV29-1	-	-	TRBJ2-1	CSVVPGNKGNEQFF	TGCAGCGTTGTGCCCGGGAATAAGGGCAATGAGCAGTTCTTC
TRBV4-1	TRBD2	few	TRBJ2-4	CASSQDPGGVAKNIQYF	TGCGCCAGCAGCCAAGATCCCGGGGGGGTAGCCAAAAACATTCAGTACTTC
TRBV6-5	-	-	TRBJ2-7	CASSYSGGPYEQYF	TGTGCCAGCAGTTACTCGGGGGGACCCTACGAGCAGTACTTC
TRBV28	TRBD1	few	TRBJ1-5	CASWRTGDGQPQHF	TGTGCCAGCTGGCGGACAGGTGACGGTCAGCCCCAGCATTTT
TRBV9	TRBD1	-	TRBJ1-2	CASSEQGALGYGYTF	TGTGCCAGCAGCGAACAGGGGGCGCTTGGCTATGGCTACACCTTC
TRBV4-3	TRBD2	-	TRBJ2-5	CASSQDGLAGDRKTQYF	TGCGCCAGCAGCCAAGATGGACTAGCGGGGGATCGGAAGACCCAGTACTTC
TRBV30	TRBD1	-	TRBJ2-5	CAWSAVGQGPETQYF	TGTGCCTGGAGTGCGGTGGGACAGGGTCCGGAGACCCAGTACTTC
TRBV20-1	-	-	TRBJ2-7	CSGARDDEQYF	TGCAGTGGGGCCAGAGACGACGAGCAGTACTTC
TRBV5-1	TRBD1	-	TRBJ2-3	CASSLQGAVTDTQYF	TGCGCCAGCAGCTTGCAGGGGGCTGTCACAGATACGCAGTATTTT
TRBV7-2	-	-	TRBJ2-7	CASSFQQGPYEQYF	TGTGCCAGCAGCTTTCAACAGGGACCCTACGAGCAGTACTTC
TRBV30	-	-	TRBJ1-2	CAWSHLMYPWNRYGYTF	TGTGCCTGGAGTCACCTAATGTATCCTTGGAACCGCTATGGCTACACCTTC
TRBV29-1	-	-	TRBJ2-1	CSVQRRSGGSHEQFF	TGCAGCGTTCAGCGTCGTTCCGGGGGTAGCCATGAGCAGTTCTTC
TRBV29-1	-	-	TRBJ2-2	CSVGNTGELFF	TGCAGCGTGGGAAACACCGGGGAGCTGTTTTTT
TRBV21-1	-	few	TRBJ2-3	CASFSGGTDTQYF	TGTGCCAGCTTCAGCGGGGGAACAGATACGCAGTATTTT
TRBV19	-	-	TRBJ1-5	CASTDEELGNQPQHF	TGTGCCAGTACGGACGAGGAGTTGGGCAATCAGCCCCAGCATTTT
TRBV4-1	TRBD2	-	TRBJ2-1	CASSPWRGSGAYNEQFF	TGCGCCAGCAGCCCTTGGAGGGGTAGCGGGGCCTACAATGAGCAGTTCTTC
TRBV7-9	-	-	TRBJ2-2	CASFVPATNTGELFF	TGTGCCAGTTTCGTTCCGGCCACGAACACCGGGGAGCTGTTTTTT
TRBV29-1	-	-	TRBJ2-3	CSGDRGSGATQYF	TGCAGCGGTGACCGGGGGAGTGGGGCTACGCAGTATTTT
TRBV5-6	-	-	TRBJ1-1	CASSRVAEAFF	TGTGCCAGCAGCCGGGTTGCCGAAGCTTTCTTT
TRBV28	TRBD1	-	TRBJ2-2	CATRRSQGANTGELFF	TGTGCCACCCGACGATCACAGGGGGCGAACACCGGGGAGCTGTTTTTT
TRBV27	TRBD1	-	TRBJ1-2	CASLGGQGAGGYTF	TGTGCCAGCTTGGGGGGACAGGGGGCGGGTGGCTACACCTTC
TRBV7-2	-	few	TRBJ1-5	CASSFQSGLNSNQPQHF	TGTGCCAGCAGCTTCCAATCGGGGCTCAATAGCAATCAGCCCCAGCATTTT
TRBV5-6	-	-	TRBJ1-6	CASSLLDRDNSPLHF	TGTGCCAGCAGCTTGTTGGACAGAGATAATTCACCCCTCCACTTT
TRBV7-9	-	few	TRBJ2-1	CASSPPGNANNEQFF	TGTGCCAGCAGCCCCCCAGGTAACGCCAACAATGAGCAGTTCTTC
TRBV7-8	-	-	TRBJ2-3	CASSLRLAGDTQYF	TGTGCCAGCAGCTTGAGGCTAGCAGGAGATACGCAGTATTTT
TRBV11-2	-	-	TRBJ2-3	CASSLEPSRHTQYF	TGTGCCAGCAGCTTAGAGCCTAGCAGACATACGCAGTATTTT
TRBV2	-	-	TRBJ1-2	CASSGPGWGGYTF	TGTGCCAGCAGTGGCCCAGGGTGGGGCGGCTACACCTTC
TRBV2	-	few	TRBJ2-3	CASRAIRAPFRQDTQYF	TGTGCCAGCAGGGCAATACGGGCCCCATTTAGGCAAGATACGCAGTATTTT
TRBV4-2	-	-	TRBJ2-2	CASSQEGGVTGELFF	TGTGCCAGCAGCCAAGAGGGTGGGGTCACCGGGGAGCTGTTTTTT